Listed below are T cell receptor beta chains from one sample, sequenced in a study of early T cells in non-severe SARS-CoV-2 infection. In TCRdb, the 5' RACE reads were re-called with MiXCR into one record per CDR3 protein. The table has 75,000 to 100,000 distinct CDR3 sequences, 14% to 15% seen once; the top ten hold around 5.1%. Sequenced: whole blood. Receptors were obtained from an adult who was a healthcare worker with PCR-confirmed SARS-CoV-2 infection or an uninfected control (not recorded which). Both conserved end residues are part of each CDR3. A D gene is named only where the DNA matches it firmly. Some rows have no size entry. The others give once, few or many, or a class for an expanded clone.

V gene: TRBV6-2/TRBV6-3
D gene: -
clone size: -
J gene: TRBJ2-4
CDR3 DNA: TGTGCCAGCAGTGACAGATACCTAGCCAAAAACATTCAGTACTTC
CDR3 protein: CASSDRYLAKNIQYF

V gene: TRBV7-3
D gene: -
clone size: few
J gene: TRBJ1-5
CDR3 DNA: TGTGCCAGCAGCTTGTTACACAGCAATCAGCCCCAGCATTTT
CDR3 protein: CASSLLHSNQPQHF

V gene: TRBV7-9
D gene: -
clone size: -
J gene: TRBJ2-7
CDR3 DNA: TGTGCCAGCAGCCCCCCTCTGGGGCCCTACGAGCAGTACTTC
CDR3 protein: CASSPPLGPYEQYF

V gene: TRBV4-1
D gene: -
clone size: medium-sized
J gene: TRBJ2-7
CDR3 DNA: TGCGCCAGCAGCCAAGATTTAGCGTCTTACGGCGAGCAGTACTTC
CDR3 protein: CASSQDLASYGEQYF

V gene: TRBV20-1
D gene: TRBD1
clone size: -
J gene: TRBJ1-1
CDR3 DNA: TGCAGTGCTGGAGACAGGGTGTCCCCTGAAGCTTTCTTT
CDR3 protein: CSAGDRVSPEAFF

V gene: TRBV28
D gene: -
clone size: few
J gene: TRBJ1-5
CDR3 DNA: TGTGCCAGCAGACTACTGCTTCCCGGGGAGATTAGCAATCAGCCCCAGCATTTT
CDR3 protein: CASRLLLPGEISNQPQHF

V gene: TRBV6-6
D gene: TRBD2
clone size: -
J gene: TRBJ2-1
CDR3 DNA: TGTGCCAGCGGAGTCCGGCTAGCGGGGGCCTACAATGAGCAGTTCTTC
CDR3 protein: CASGVRLAGAYNEQFF

V gene: TRBV28
D gene: -
clone size: -
J gene: TRBJ2-6
CDR3 DNA: TGTGCCAGCAGCTACCACAGGGCTGGGGCCAACGTCCTGACTTTC
CDR3 protein: CASSYHRAGANVLTF

V gene: TRBV7-2
D gene: -
clone size: -
J gene: TRBJ2-7
CDR3 DNA: TGTGCCAGCCAAGCTAGCTACGAGCAGTACTTC
CDR3 protein: CASQASYEQYF

V gene: TRBV10-3
D gene: -
clone size: -
J gene: TRBJ1-3
CDR3 DNA: TGTGCCATCAGTGAGTCCCCCGGAAACACCATATATTTT
CDR3 protein: CAISESPGNTIYF

V gene: TRBV29-1
D gene: -
clone size: -
J gene: TRBJ2-5
CDR3 DNA: TGCAGCGTAGGACTGCCCCAAGAGACCCAGTACTTC
CDR3 protein: CSVGLPQETQYF

V gene: TRBV11-2
D gene: -
clone size: -
J gene: TRBJ1-4
CDR3 DNA: TGTGCCAGCAGCTACGTTACCGCGAATGAAAAACTGTTTTTT
CDR3 protein: CASSYVTANEKLFF

V gene: TRBV12-3/TRBV12-4
D gene: -
clone size: many
J gene: TRBJ2-3
CDR3 DNA: TGTGCCAGCAGTTTTCGCCAGCCCGCAGATACGCAGTATTTT
CDR3 protein: CASSFRQPADTQYF

V gene: TRBV6-1
D gene: -
clone size: -
J gene: TRBJ2-3
CDR3 DNA: TGTGCCAGCGCAGAAAACACAGATACGCAGTATTTT
CDR3 protein: CASAENTDTQYF

V gene: TRBV19
D gene: TRBD2
clone size: few
J gene: TRBJ2-2
CDR3 DNA: TGTGCCAGTAGACTAGCGGCCCCCACAGGACCCATTACCGGGGAGCTGTTTTTT
CDR3 protein: CASRLAAPTGPITGELFF

V gene: TRBV12-3/TRBV12-4
D gene: TRBD1
clone size: -
J gene: TRBJ1-1
CDR3 DNA: TGTGCCAGCAGAACACAGGGGCCGAACACTGAAGCTTTCTTT
CDR3 protein: CASRTQGPNTEAFF

V gene: TRBV6-2/TRBV6-3
D gene: TRBD2
clone size: -
J gene: TRBJ2-1
CDR3 DNA: TGTGCCAGCAGTTTCGGACTAGCGGGAGGGTACAATGAGCAGTTCTTC
CDR3 protein: CASSFGLAGGYNEQFF

V gene: TRBV20-1
D gene: -
clone size: few
J gene: TRBJ2-3
CDR3 DNA: TGCAGTGCTAGGACTAAAAGCACAGATACGCAGTATTTT
CDR3 protein: CSARTKSTDTQYF

V gene: TRBV3-1
D gene: TRBD2
clone size: few
J gene: TRBJ2-1
CDR3 DNA: TGTGCCAGCAGCCAAGAAGGGATGGGACTAGCGGGTCTTACAAGTGAGCAGTTCTTC
CDR3 protein: CASSQEGMGLAGLTSEQFF

V gene: TRBV2
D gene: -
clone size: -
J gene: TRBJ2-1
CDR3 DNA: TGTGCCAGCTTACAGGGAAGCTCCTACAATGAGCAGTTCTTC
CDR3 protein: CASLQGSSYNEQFF

V gene: TRBV21-1
D gene: -
clone size: many
J gene: TRBJ2-1
CDR3 DNA: TGTGCCAGCAGCACGGGTGGGCCCAGACCATTATACAATGAGCAGTTCTTC
CDR3 protein: CASSTGGPRPLYNEQFF

V gene: TRBV19
D gene: -
clone size: -
J gene: TRBJ1-5
CDR3 DNA: TGTGCCAGTAGTATGACTGGAATTAACCAGCCCCAGCATTTT
CDR3 protein: CASSMTGINQPQHF

V gene: TRBV2
D gene: -
clone size: many
J gene: TRBJ2-7
CDR3 DNA: TGTGCCAGCAGTGATCCTGGTTTGGCTAACTACGAGCAGTACTTC
CDR3 protein: CASSDPGLANYEQYF

V gene: TRBV13
D gene: -
clone size: -
J gene: TRBJ2-1
CDR3 DNA: TGTGCCAGCAGCTTACCTTATCGGGAGTCTGTCTACAATGAGCAGTTCTTC
CDR3 protein: CASSLPYRESVYNEQFF

V gene: TRBV18
D gene: -
clone size: many
J gene: TRBJ1-6
CDR3 DNA: TGTGCCAGCTCACCAGTGGCAAATTCACCCCTCCACTTT
CDR3 protein: CASSPVANSPLHF

V gene: TRBV4-2
D gene: -
clone size: few
J gene: TRBJ1-4
CDR3 DNA: TGTGCCAGCCAACAGGACACAGTTAATGAAAAACTGTTTTTT
CDR3 protein: CASQQDTVNEKLFF

V gene: TRBV18
D gene: -
clone size: few
J gene: TRBJ2-1
CDR3 DNA: TGTGCCAGCTCACCAGGGACTGAGCAGTTCTTC
CDR3 protein: CASSPGTEQFF

V gene: TRBV12-5
D gene: -
clone size: -
J gene: TRBJ1-1
CDR3 DNA: TGTGCTAGTGGTTTGGACGCCTGGGGGGCTTTCTTT
CDR3 protein: CASGLDAWGAFF

V gene: TRBV11-2
D gene: -
clone size: many
J gene: TRBJ2-5
CDR3 DNA: TGTGCCAGCAGCGGGGGCCAATGGGTAGAGACCCAGTACTTC
CDR3 protein: CASSGGQWVETQYF

V gene: TRBV29-1
D gene: -
clone size: many
J gene: TRBJ2-7
CDR3 DNA: TGCAGCGTTGGACCCGTCTCCTACGAGCAGTACTTC
CDR3 protein: CSVGPVSYEQYF

V gene: TRBV30
D gene: -
clone size: few
J gene: TRBJ1-2
CDR3 DNA: TGTGCCTGGAGTCCAGGGCAGCTAGGCTACACCTTC
CDR3 protein: CAWSPGQLGYTF

V gene: TRBV27
D gene: TRBD1
clone size: many
J gene: TRBJ2-7
CDR3 DNA: TGTGCCACCATACAGGGGATCGAGCAGTACTTC
CDR3 protein: CATIQGIEQYF

V gene: TRBV29-1
D gene: TRBD1
clone size: -
J gene: TRBJ2-2
CDR3 DNA: TGCAGCTTCGGACAGGGGGGCACCGGGGAGCTGTTTTTT
CDR3 protein: CSFGQGGTGELFF

V gene: TRBV9
D gene: -
clone size: -
J gene: TRBJ1-1
CDR3 DNA: TGTGCCAGCAGCGTAGCGGTCAGGAACACTGAAGCTTTCTTT
CDR3 protein: CASSVAVRNTEAFF

V gene: TRBV7-8
D gene: TRBD1
clone size: few
J gene: TRBJ1-2
CDR3 DNA: TGTGCCAGCAGCTTCTCCCGGGACAGGGTTGTTTGGGGCTCCGGCTACACCTTC
CDR3 protein: CASSFSRDRVVWGSGYTF

V gene: TRBV3-1
D gene: -
clone size: few
J gene: TRBJ2-7
CDR3 DNA: TGTGCCAGCACCCTTAGGGGAGAGCAGTACTTC
CDR3 protein: CASTLRGEQYF

V gene: TRBV7-6
D gene: TRBD1
clone size: few
J gene: TRBJ2-1
CDR3 DNA: TGTGCCAGCAGCACCGGGACAGGGGGCGGATCTGAGCAGTTCTTC
CDR3 protein: CASSTGTGGGSEQFF

V gene: TRBV7-2
D gene: -
clone size: many
J gene: TRBJ2-3
CDR3 DNA: TGTGCCAGCAGCTCTAGCGCGGCGCAGTATTTT
CDR3 protein: CASSSSAAQYF

V gene: TRBV24-1
D gene: -
clone size: few
J gene: TRBJ2-3
CDR3 DNA: TGTGCCACCAGTGATTTTCGGGACTTCACAGATACGCAGTATTTT
CDR3 protein: CATSDFRDFTDTQYF

V gene: TRBV6-2/TRBV6-3
D gene: TRBD2
clone size: -
J gene: TRBJ2-7
CDR3 DNA: TGTGCCAGCAGTTACTCGTGGGGGACTATTTTTCACGAGCAGTACTTC
CDR3 protein: CASSYSWGTIFHEQYF

V gene: TRBV2
D gene: TRBD2
clone size: many
J gene: TRBJ2-7
CDR3 DNA: TGTGCCAGCAGTGGACTAGCGGGGGTCGAGCAGTACTTC
CDR3 protein: CASSGLAGVEQYF

V gene: TRBV10-3
D gene: TRBD1
clone size: few
J gene: TRBJ1-2
CDR3 DNA: TGTGCCATCAGACCACAGGGGATTAACTATGGCTACACCTTC
CDR3 protein: CAIRPQGINYGYTF

V gene: TRBV6-2/TRBV6-3
D gene: TRBD1
clone size: -
J gene: TRBJ2-1
CDR3 DNA: TGTGCCAGCAGTTCCAAACTGACAGGGAATCCGTTCTTC
CDR3 protein: CASSSKLTGNPFF

V gene: TRBV27
D gene: TRBD1
clone size: -
J gene: TRBJ2-7
CDR3 DNA: TGTGCCAGGCTCCGGGACAGTCGCTACGAGCAGTACTTC
CDR3 protein: CARLRDSRYEQYF

V gene: TRBV12-3/TRBV12-4
D gene: TRBD2
clone size: few
J gene: TRBJ2-1
CDR3 DNA: TGTGCCAGCAGAGGGGGACTAGATAACAATGAGCAGTTCTTC
CDR3 protein: CASRGGLDNNEQFF

V gene: TRBV5-8
D gene: -
clone size: -
J gene: TRBJ2-7
CDR3 DNA: TGTGCCAGCAGCTCGGGACGGTTTACCTACGAGCAGTACTTC
CDR3 protein: CASSSGRFTYEQYF

V gene: TRBV28
D gene: -
clone size: few
J gene: TRBJ1-1
CDR3 DNA: TGTGCCAGCAGGCCGGCGGTGAACACTGAAGCTTTCTTT
CDR3 protein: CASRPAVNTEAFF

V gene: TRBV27
D gene: -
clone size: -
J gene: TRBJ2-2
CDR3 DNA: TGTGCCAGTAGGGGTAGTTGGGTCCGGGAGCTGTTTTTT
CDR3 protein: CASRGSWVRELFF

V gene: TRBV20-1
D gene: -
clone size: few
J gene: TRBJ1-5
CDR3 DNA: TGCAGTGCTGCCAAAGATAGCAATCAGCCCCAGCATTTT
CDR3 protein: CSAAKDSNQPQHF

V gene: TRBV6-2/TRBV6-3
D gene: TRBD2
clone size: -
J gene: TRBJ2-7
CDR3 DNA: TGTGCCAGCATTTTCAGCGGGAACGGTTACGAGCAGTACTTC
CDR3 protein: CASIFSGNGYEQYF

V gene: TRBV7-8
D gene: -
clone size: few
J gene: TRBJ1-1
CDR3 DNA: TGTGCCAGCAGCTTAGGTTCTTTAGCTTTCTTT
CDR3 protein: CASSLGSLAFF

V gene: TRBV20-1
D gene: -
clone size: -
J gene: TRBJ2-7
CDR3 DNA: TGCAGTGCTAGGCCTAACTACGAGCAGTACTTC
CDR3 protein: CSARPNYEQYF

V gene: TRBV5-5
D gene: -
clone size: many
J gene: TRBJ2-1
CDR3 DNA: TGTGCCAGCAGCTTGAACCGATATGAGCAGTTCTTC
CDR3 protein: CASSLNRYEQFF

V gene: TRBV27
D gene: TRBD2
clone size: -
J gene: TRBJ2-7
CDR3 DNA: TGTGCCAGCAGTTTATCCGGGGGGGACTACGAGCAGTACTTC
CDR3 protein: CASSLSGGDYEQYF

V gene: TRBV20-1
D gene: TRBD2
clone size: many
J gene: TRBJ2-1
CDR3 DNA: TGCAGTGCTAGAGATCCTGGCGGGAGGGCCGTAAGTGAGCAGTTCTTC
CDR3 protein: CSARDPGGRAVSEQFF

V gene: TRBV15
D gene: TRBD1
clone size: many
J gene: TRBJ2-5
CDR3 DNA: TGTGCCACCAGCAGAGTATGGGACAGGGAAGTGACCCAGTACTTC
CDR3 protein: CATSRVWDREVTQYF

V gene: TRBV5-1
D gene: -
clone size: -
J gene: TRBJ2-1
CDR3 DNA: TGCGCCAGCAGCGATATACAGGGTGACAATGAGCAGTTCTTC
CDR3 protein: CASSDIQGDNEQFF